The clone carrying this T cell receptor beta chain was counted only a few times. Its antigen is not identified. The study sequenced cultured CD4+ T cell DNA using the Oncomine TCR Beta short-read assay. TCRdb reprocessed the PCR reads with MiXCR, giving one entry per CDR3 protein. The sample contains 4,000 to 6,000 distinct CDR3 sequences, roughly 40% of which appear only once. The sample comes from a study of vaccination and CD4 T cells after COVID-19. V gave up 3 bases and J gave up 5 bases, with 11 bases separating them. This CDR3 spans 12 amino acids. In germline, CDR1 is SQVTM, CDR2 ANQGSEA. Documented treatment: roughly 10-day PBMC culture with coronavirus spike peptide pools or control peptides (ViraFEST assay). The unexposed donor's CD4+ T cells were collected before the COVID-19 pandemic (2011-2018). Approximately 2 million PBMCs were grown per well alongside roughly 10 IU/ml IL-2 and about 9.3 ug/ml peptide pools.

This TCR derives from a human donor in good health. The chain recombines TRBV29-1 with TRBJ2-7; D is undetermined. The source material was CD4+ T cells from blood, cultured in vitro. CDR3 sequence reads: CSVDGVSNEQYF. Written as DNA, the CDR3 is TGCAGCGTTGATGGGGTTAGCAACGAGCAGTACTTC.